The present entry profiles one TCR beta chain with its context. The sample belongs to a study of cytotoxic CD8 clonotypes in ibrutinib-treated CLL. Produced via immunoSEQ multiplex PCR; TCRdb's table is partial and in-frame only. Among about 24,000 clones listed, 65% to 80% were seen once. CDR3 length: 14 amino acids. Trimming cost V 5 bases and J 7 bases, with 16 bases left between them. From germline, CDR1 is SEHNR and CDR2 FQNEAQ (reference sequence). The starting material was PBMCs, obtained after 12 months of ibrutinib treatment. The rearrangement uses TRBV7-9 and TRBJ2-3, with a possible D match to TRBD2 (6 bases). The receptor was isolated from a human donor with chronic lymphocytic leukemia. CDR3 in amino acids: CASSPPQGGNTQYF. CDR3 DNA sequence: TGTGCCAGCAGCCCCCCCCAGGGAGGAAATACGCAGTATTTT.